The 13 T cell receptor beta chains presented below share a single source sample, sequenced in a study of blood T cell repertoires in COVID-19. Sequencing used immunoSEQ multiplex PCR; TCRdb keeps in-frame clones, though not all of them. The table lists 250,000 to 350,000 clones, 80% to 90% of them singletons. The sample taken for sequencing was PBMCs or T cells enriched from blood (not recorded which). The receptors here all came from a woman between 18 and 30 years old who had recovered from COVID-19.

The CDR3 nucleotides read TGCGCCAGCAGCCCACTACCGTTGGACAGGGTAACCTCCTACGAGCAGTACTTC. Its protein product is CASSPLPLDRVTSYEQYF. The V and J genes are TRBV5-1 and TRBJ2-7; 8 bases align to TRBD1. The CDR3 spans 18 residues. The V gene's germline CDR1 is SGHRS and CDR2 YFSETQ. Trimming took 4 bases from V and 0 from J; bases not matched to a gene: 15.

The chain links TRBV10-3 to TRBJ1-1, with TRBD1 identical over 8 bases. V gave up 2 bases and J gave up 0 bases; unmatched junction bases: 5. The CDR3 is 16 amino acids. From germline, CDR1 is ENHRY and CDR2 SYGVKD. CDR3 nucleotides: TGTGCCATCAGTGAGGCGAGGGACAGGTTGAACACTGAAGCTTTCTTT. Amino acids: CAISEARDRLNTEAFF.

This chain links TRBV15 with TRBJ1-5; 10 positions agree with TRBD1. Germline assignment: CDR1 LNHNV and CDR2 YYDKDF (reference sequence). The ends lost 1 base at V and 7 bases at J; junction bases unmatched: 4. This CDR3 is 15 amino acids long. The DNA for the CDR3 is TGTGCCACCAGCAGAGGGGACAGGGGTTGGCAGCCCCAGCATTTT. Encoded protein: CATSRGDRGWQPQHF. The variable domain in full, completed from reference TRBV15 and TRBJ1-5, reads DAMVIQNPRYQVTQFGKPVTLSCSQTLNHNVMYWYQQKSSQAPKLLFHYYDKDFNNEADTPDNFQSRRPNTSFCFLDIRSPGLGDTAMYLCATSRGDRGWQPQHFGDGTRLSIL.

This clone was detected once. The CDR3, as DNA: TGTGCCAGCAGTGAAGGGGGCCGTAACTATGGCTACACCTTC. Its translation is CASSEGGRNYGYTF. The chain carries TRBV6-1 and TRBJ1-2, with D maybe TRBD1 (5 bases). V gave up 1 base and J gave up 1 base, with 7 bases separating them. Germline CDR1 reads MNHNS; CDR2 reads SASEGT. The CDR3 covers 14 residues.

The V and J genes are TRBV6-5 and TRBJ2-5, with D perhaps TRBD2 (7 bases). V was shortened by 4 bases and J by 5 bases, with 14 bases between the two germline ends. Per the germline V gene, CDR1 is MNHEY and CDR2 is SVGAGI. The length of the CDR3 is 14 residues. Here the CDR3 reads CASSSGGRVETQYF. CDR3 in DNA: TGTGCCAGCAGTTCGGGGGGCAGGGTGGAGACCCAGTACTTC.

The rearrangement uses TRBV2 and TRBJ1-6; TRBD1 agrees at 10 bases. This CDR3 is built from 15 residues. CDR1 and CDR2 from the germline V gene are SNHLY and FYNNEI. Trimming at V came to 7 bases and at J to 8 bases, leaving 8 bases not matched to a gene. The CDR3 loop is CASNDMDRGYSPLHF. The CDR3 nucleotides read TGTGCCAGCAATGATATGGACAGGGGGTATTCACCCCTCCACTTT. The whole variable domain, remainder taken from reference TRBV2 and TRBJ1-6, is EPEVTQTPSHQVTQMGQEVILRCVPISNHLYFYWYRQILGQKVEFLVSFYNNEISEKSEIFDDQFSVERPDGSNFTLKIRSTKLEDSAMYFCASNDMDRGYSPLHFGNGTRLTVT.

V gene TRBV4-2 combines with J gene TRBJ1-2, with TRBD1 as a possible D gene (6 bases). The CDR3 is 16 amino acids. Deletions cut 0 bases from V and 5 bases from J, with 16 bases between. Germline V gene sequence: CDR1 LGHNA, CDR2 YNFKEQ. DNA for the CDR3: TGTGCCAGCAGCCAAGAGGCGAGGGGGGGGATATATGGCTACACCTTC. Its translation is CASSQEARGGIYGYTF.

The chain carries TRBV11-2 and TRBJ2-3; D possibly corresponds to TRBD1 (6 bases). The CDR3 contains 15 residues. CDR1 is SGHAT, CDR2 FQNNGV, per germline. Between the trimmed V and J ends, which lost 3 bases and 4 bases, there was a span of 14 bases. The CDR3 protein is CASSLGTREADTQYF. As DNA, the CDR3 is TGTGCCAGCAGCTTGGGGACAAGAGAGGCAGATACGCAGTATTTT.

The chain links TRBV20-1 to TRBJ1-2; D unclear. CDR1 is DFQATT and CDR2 is SNEGSKA in the germline V gene (reference sequence). The CDR3 runs 11 residues. Trimming cost V 2 bases and J 8 bases, with 9 bases left between them. CDR3 DNA: TGCAGTGCTAGACAAGCATCGGGCTACACCTTC. Translating it yields CSARQASGYTF.

The rearrangement links TRBV5-4 to TRBJ1-1, with no clear D. The germline V gene has CDR1 SGHNT and CDR2 YYREEE (reference sequence). The V end was cut by 4 bases, the J end by 1 base, with 14 bases between. This CDR3 has 15 amino acids. This chain's CDR3 is CASSPVLGENTEAFF. CDR3 bases: TGTGCCAGCAGCCCGGTATTAGGAGAGAACACTGAAGCTTTCTTT.

This clone was seen a single time. The chain joins TRBV7-4 to TRBJ2-4; 16 bases match TRBD2. CDR1 and CDR2 (germline): SGHVT, SQSDAQ. The CDR3 spans 19 residues. V was pared by 7 bases and J by 6 bases, with 15 bases of the junction left unmatched. The CDR3 coding sequence is TGTGCCAGCACACCAGACCCGGGACTAGCGGGGGGGCTGGGAAACATTCAGTACTTC. The encoded protein is CASTPDPGLAGGLGNIQYF.

The V gene is TRBV7-9, the J gene TRBJ1-5, with TRBD1 matching over 7 bases. CDR3 length: 13 amino acids. Germline V gene data show CDR1 as SEHNR and CDR2 as FQNEAQ (reference sequence). Unmatched junction bases numbered 14, after V lost 5 bases and J lost 16 bases. CDR3 region: CASSQTDRDNVHF. CDR3 bases: TGTGCCAGCAGCCAAACCGACAGGGACAACGTACATTTT. Complete variable domain (other parts from reference TRBV7-9 and TRBJ1-5): DTGVSQNPRHKITKRGQNVTFRCDPISEHNRLYWYRQTLGQGPEFLTYFQNEAQLEKSRLLSDRFSAERPKGSFSTLEIQRTEQGDSAMYLCASSQTDRDNVHFGDGTRLSIL.

The chain joins TRBV5-1 to TRBJ1-4; D is unresolved. The CDR3 sequence is 13 residues long. Germline CDR1 reads SGHRS; CDR2 reads YFSETQ. V lost 2 bases and J 8 bases, leaving 10 bases between the germline ends. DNA of the CDR3: TGCGCCAGCAGCTTCACAGAGGGCGAAAAACTGTTTTTT. This codes for CASSFTEGEKLFF. Looking up the rest from reference TRBV5-1 and TRBJ1-4 gives the full variable domain: KAGVTQTPRYLIKTRGQQVTLSCSPISGHRSVSWYQQTPGQGLQFLFEYFSETQRNKGNFPGRFSGRQFSNSRSEMNVSTLELGDSALYLCASSFTEGEKLFFGSGTQLSVL.